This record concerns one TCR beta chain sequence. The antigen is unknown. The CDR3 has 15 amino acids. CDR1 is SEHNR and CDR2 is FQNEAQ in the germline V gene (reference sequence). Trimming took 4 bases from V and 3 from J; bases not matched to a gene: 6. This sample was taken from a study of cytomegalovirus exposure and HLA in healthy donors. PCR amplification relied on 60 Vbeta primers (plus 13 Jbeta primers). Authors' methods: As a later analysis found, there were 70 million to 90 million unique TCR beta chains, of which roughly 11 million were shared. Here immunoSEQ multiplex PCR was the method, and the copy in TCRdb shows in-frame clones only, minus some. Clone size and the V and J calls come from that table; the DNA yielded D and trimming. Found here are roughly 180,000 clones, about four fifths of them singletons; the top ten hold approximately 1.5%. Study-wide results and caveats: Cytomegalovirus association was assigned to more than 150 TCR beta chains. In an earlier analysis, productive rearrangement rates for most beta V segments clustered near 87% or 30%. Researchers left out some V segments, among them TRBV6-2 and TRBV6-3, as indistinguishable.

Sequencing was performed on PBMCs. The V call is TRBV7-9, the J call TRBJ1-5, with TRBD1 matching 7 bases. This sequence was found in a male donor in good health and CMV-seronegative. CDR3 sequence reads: CASSSGGQANQPQHF. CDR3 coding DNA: TGTGCCAGCAGCTCCGGCGGACAGGCCAATCAGCCCCAGCATTTT.